The subject of this entry is one TCR beta chain. Its target is unknown. These data come from a study of blood T cells in healthy people across ages. Findings and limits, study-wide: It was held that diversity estimates obtained from one million T cells represented underestimates. Shifts in expanded clonotypes may have been confounded by donor CMV status, which was unknown.

Alongside a J-beta primer mix, a sample-barcoded 5' primer served in a second PCR lasting about 7 to 11 cycles. TCRdb reanalysed the 5' RACE reads using MiXCR and keeps one entry per CDR3 protein. Of fewer than 2 million distinct CDR3 sequences listed, about two fifths are singletons. The TCR comes from a human donor in good health. Sequencing was performed on blood.

In DNA, the CDR3 is TGCAGCGCTGGGACAGTATGGAATGGCTACACCTTC. Residues: CSAGTVWNGYTF. The chain carries TRBV29-1 and TRBJ1-2, with 7 bases fitting TRBD1. The CDR3 spans 12 residues. Germline CDR1 is SQVTM and CDR2 is ANQGSEA. V dropped 7 bases and J dropped 6; count of bases not matched to a gene: 8.